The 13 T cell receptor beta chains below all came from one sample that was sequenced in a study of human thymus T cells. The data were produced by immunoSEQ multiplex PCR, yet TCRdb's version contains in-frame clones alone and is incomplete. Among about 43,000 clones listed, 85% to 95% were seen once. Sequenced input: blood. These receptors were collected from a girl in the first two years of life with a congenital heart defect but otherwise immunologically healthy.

CDR3: CASRGPMNTEAFF. CDR3 bases: TGTGCCAGCAGGGGGCCAATGAACACTGAAGCTTTCTTT. This rearrangement joins TRBV5-6 to TRBJ1-1, with a possible D match to TRBD1 (5 bases). The CDR3 consists of 13 residues. Germline CDR1 SGHDT, CDR2 YYEEEE. V lost 5 bases to trimming and J lost 0 bases, with 8 bases between them. Using reference TRBV5-6 and TRBJ1-1 for the parts outside the CDR3, the full variable domain is DAGVTQSPTHLIKTRGQQVTLRCSPKSGHDTVSWYQQALGQGPQFIFQYYEEEERQRGNFPDRFSGHQFPNYSSELNVNALLLGDSALYLCASRGPMNTEAFFGQGTRLTVV.

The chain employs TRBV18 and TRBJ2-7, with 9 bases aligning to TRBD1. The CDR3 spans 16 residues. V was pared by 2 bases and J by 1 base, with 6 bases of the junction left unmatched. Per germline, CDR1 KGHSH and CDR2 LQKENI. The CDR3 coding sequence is TGTGCCAGCTCACCAACCGGGACAGGGATATCCTACGAGCAGTACTTC. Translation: CASSPTGTGISYEQYF.

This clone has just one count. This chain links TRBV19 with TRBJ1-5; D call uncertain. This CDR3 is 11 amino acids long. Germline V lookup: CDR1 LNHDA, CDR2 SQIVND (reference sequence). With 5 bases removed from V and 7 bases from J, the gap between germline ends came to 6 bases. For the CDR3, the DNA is TGTGCCAGTAGTCGGGGACAGCCCCAGCATTTT. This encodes CASSRGQPQHF.

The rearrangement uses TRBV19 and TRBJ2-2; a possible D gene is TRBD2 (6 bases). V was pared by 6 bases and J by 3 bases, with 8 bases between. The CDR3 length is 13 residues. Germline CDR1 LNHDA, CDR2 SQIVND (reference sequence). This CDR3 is CASRKRDTGELFF. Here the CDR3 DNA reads TGTGCCAGTAGGAAGCGGGACACCGGGGAGCTGTTTTTT.

This CDR3 is CASSLTVDEQYF. CDR3 DNA: TGTGCCAGCAGCTTGACAGTGGACGAGCAGTACTTC. The rearrangement uses TRBV5-5 and TRBJ2-7; no firm D call. Germline loops: CDR1 SGHKS, CDR2 YYEKEE (reference sequence). The V gene lost 1 base and the J gene lost 5 bases, with 7 bases spanning the gap. CDR3 length equals 12 residues.

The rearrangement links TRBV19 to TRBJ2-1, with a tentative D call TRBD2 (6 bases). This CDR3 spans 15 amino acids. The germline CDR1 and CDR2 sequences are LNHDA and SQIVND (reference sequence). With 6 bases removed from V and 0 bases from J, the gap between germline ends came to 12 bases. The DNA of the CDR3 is TGTGCCAGTAGCCCCTTCGGGGGCTCCTACAATGAGCAGTTCTTC. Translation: CASSPFGGSYNEQFF. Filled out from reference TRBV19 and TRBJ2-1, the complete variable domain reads DGGITQSPKYLFRKEGQNVTLSCEQNLNHDAMYWYRQDPGQGLRLIYYSQIVNDFQKGDIAEGYSVSREKKESFPLTVTSAQKNPTAFYLCASSPFGGSYNEQFFGPGTRLTVL.

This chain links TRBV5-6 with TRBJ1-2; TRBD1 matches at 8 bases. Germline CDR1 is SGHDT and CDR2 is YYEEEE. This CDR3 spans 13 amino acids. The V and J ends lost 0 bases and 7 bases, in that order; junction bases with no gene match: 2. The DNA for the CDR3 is TGTGCCAGCAGCTTGGCGGGGACAGGTGGCTACACCTTC. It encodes CASSLAGTGGYTF.

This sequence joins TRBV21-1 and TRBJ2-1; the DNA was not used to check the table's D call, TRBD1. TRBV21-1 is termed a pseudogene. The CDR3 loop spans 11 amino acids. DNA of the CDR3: TGTGCCTACAGGGGGGGGAGTGAGCAGTTCTTC. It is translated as CAYRGGSEQFF.

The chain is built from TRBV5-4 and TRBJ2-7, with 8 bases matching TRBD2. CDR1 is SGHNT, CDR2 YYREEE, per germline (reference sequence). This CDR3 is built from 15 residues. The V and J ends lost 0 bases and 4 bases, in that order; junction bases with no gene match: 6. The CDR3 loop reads CASSLEAGVRYEQYF. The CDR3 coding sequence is TGTGCCAGCAGCTTGGAAGCGGGAGTGAGGTACGAGCAGTACTTC.

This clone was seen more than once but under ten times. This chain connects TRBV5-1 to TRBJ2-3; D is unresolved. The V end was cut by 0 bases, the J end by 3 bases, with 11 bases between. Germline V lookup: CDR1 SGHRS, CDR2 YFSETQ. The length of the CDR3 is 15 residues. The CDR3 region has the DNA TGCGCCAGCAGCTTGGCCGTTCACGGGACAGATACGCAGTATTTT. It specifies CASSLAVHGTDTQYF.

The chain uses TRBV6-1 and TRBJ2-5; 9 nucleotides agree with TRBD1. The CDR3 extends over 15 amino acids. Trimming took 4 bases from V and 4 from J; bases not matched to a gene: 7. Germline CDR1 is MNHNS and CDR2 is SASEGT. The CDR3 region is CASSGKQGARETQYF. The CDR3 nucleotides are TGTGCCAGCAGTGGGAAACAGGGGGCAAGAGAGACCCAGTACTTC.

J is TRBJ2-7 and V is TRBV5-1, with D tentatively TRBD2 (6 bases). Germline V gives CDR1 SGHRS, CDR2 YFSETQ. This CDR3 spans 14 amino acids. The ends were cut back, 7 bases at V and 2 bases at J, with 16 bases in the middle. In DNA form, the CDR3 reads TGCGCCAGCTGGGCGGGACGGCCTCCCTACGAGCAGTACTTC. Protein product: CASWAGRPPYEQYF.

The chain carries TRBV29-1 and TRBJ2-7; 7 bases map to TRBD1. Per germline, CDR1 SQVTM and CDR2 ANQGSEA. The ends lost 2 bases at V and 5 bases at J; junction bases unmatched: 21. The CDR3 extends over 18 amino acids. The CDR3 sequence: CSVENWHIPTAGGDEQYF. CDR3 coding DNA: TGCAGCGTTGAAAATTGGCACATTCCCACTGCAGGGGGAGACGAGCAGTACTTC.